Sequencing of this T cell receptor beta chain was carried out in a study of shared clonotypes between healthy human individuals. Study conclusions and caveats: Researchers sampled blood only, noting tissue repertoires likely differ. There were few donors, and this limited the genetic and exposure-history diversity represented.

Remarks on this clone: No antigen is known for it.

Healthy and HIV-negative, the adult donors had no recent acute infections or vaccinations. Each cell subset's genomic DNA was divided evenly among several immunoSEQ plates. This table comes from immunoSEQ multiplex PCR, and its TCRdb copy is limited to in-frame clones, with some not included. The repertoire holds about 490,000 clones, approximately 81% seen once, with about 13% in the top ten. This sequence was found in a woman between 35 and 50 years old in good health. Some clones in this sample may be carry-over from other donors' samples. Material: PBMCs.

CDR3 DNA: TGTGCCAGCAAACGACAGGCGAACACCGGGGAGCTGTTTTTT. Translation: CASKRQANTGELFF. The rearrangement links TRBV2 to TRBJ2-2; a weak D match, TRBD1 (6 bases). The length of the CDR3 is 14 residues. The ends were cut back, 7 bases at V and 0 bases at J, with 9 bases in the middle. Looked up from germline, CDR1 is SNHLY and CDR2 is FYNNEI.